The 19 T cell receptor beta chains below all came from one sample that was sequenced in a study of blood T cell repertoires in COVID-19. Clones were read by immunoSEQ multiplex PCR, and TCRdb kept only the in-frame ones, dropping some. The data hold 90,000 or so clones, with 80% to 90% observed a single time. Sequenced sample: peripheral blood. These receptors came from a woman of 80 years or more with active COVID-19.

CDR3 sequence reads: CSVGRAGETQYF. CDR3 nucleotide sequence: TGCAGCGTGGGTCGAGCGGGAGAGACCCAGTACTTC. The chain has TRBV29-1 and TRBJ2-5; D perhaps matches TRBD2 (6 bases). V lost 6 bases, J lost 4 bases, and 12 bases lay in between. Germline V gene data show CDR1 as SQVTM and CDR2 as ANQGSEA. This CDR3 comprises 12 residues.

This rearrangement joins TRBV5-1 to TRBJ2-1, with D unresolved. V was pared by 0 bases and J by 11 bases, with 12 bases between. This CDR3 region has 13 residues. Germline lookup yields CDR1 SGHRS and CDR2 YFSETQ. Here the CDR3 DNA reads TGCGCCAGCAGCTTGGAGACCCTTGGGCAGCAGTTCTTC. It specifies CASSLETLGQQFF. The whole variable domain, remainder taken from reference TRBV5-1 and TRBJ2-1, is KAGVTQTPRYLIKTRGQQVTLSCSPISGHRSVSWYQQTPGQGLQFLFEYFSETQRNKGNFPGRFSGRQFSNSRSEMNVSTLELGDSALYLCASSLETLGQQFFGPGTRLTVL.

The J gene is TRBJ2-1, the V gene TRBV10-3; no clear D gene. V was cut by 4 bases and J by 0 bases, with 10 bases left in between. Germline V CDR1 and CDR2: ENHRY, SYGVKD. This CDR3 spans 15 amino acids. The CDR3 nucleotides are TGTGCCATCAGTGTCGGCTACAGCTCCTACAATGAGCAGTTCTTC. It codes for CAISVGYSSYNEQFF.

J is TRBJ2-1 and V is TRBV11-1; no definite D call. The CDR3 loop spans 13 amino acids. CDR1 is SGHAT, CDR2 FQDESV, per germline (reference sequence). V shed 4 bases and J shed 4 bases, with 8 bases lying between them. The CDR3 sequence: CASSSTRYNEQFF. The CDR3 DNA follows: TGTGCCAGCAGCTCCACTCGTTACAATGAGCAGTTCTTC.

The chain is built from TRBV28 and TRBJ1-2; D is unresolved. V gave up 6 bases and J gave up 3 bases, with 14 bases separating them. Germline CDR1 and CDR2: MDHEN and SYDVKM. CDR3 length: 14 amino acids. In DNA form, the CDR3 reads TGTGCCAGCAGATCGGGCCGGGATTACTATGGCTACACCTTC. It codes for CASRSGRDYYGYTF.

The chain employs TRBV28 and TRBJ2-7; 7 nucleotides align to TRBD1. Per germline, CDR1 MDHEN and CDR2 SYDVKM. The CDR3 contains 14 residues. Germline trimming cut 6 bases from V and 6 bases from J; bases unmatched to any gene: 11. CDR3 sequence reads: CASSFRGPYFEQYF. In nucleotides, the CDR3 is TGTGCCAGCAGCTTTAGGGGGCCATACTTCGAGCAGTACTTC.

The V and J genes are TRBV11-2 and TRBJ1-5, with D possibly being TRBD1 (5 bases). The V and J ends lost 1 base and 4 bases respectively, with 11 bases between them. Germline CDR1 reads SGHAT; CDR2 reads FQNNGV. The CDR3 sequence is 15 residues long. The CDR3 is CASSLVGGSNQPQHF. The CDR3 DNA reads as TGTGCCAGCAGCTTAGTCGGGGGGTCTAATCAGCCCCAGCATTTT.

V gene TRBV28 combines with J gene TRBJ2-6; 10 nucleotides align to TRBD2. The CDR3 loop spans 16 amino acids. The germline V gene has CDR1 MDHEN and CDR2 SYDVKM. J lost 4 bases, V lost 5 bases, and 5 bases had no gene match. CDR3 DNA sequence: TGTGCCAGCAGTCCGCTAGCGGGAGTGGGGGCCAACGTCCTGACTTTC. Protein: CASSPLAGVGANVLTF.

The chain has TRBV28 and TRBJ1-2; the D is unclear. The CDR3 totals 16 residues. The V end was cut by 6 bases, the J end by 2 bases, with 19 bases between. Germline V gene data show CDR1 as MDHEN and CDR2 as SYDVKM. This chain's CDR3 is CASSPPRGFPNYGYTF. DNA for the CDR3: TGTGCCAGCAGCCCCCCTAGAGGTTTCCCCAACTATGGCTACACCTTC.

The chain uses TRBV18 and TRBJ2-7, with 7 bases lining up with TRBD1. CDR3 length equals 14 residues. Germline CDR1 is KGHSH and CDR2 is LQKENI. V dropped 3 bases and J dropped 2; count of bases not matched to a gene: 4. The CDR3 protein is CASSPGTATYEQYF. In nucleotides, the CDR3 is TGTGCCAGCTCACCCGGGACAGCCACCTACGAGCAGTACTTC. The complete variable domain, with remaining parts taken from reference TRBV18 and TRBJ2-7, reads NAGVMQNPRHLVRRRGQEARLRCSPMKGHSHVYWYRQLPEEGLKFMVYLQKENIIDESGMPKERFSAEFPKEGPSILRIQQVVRGDSAAYFCASSPGTATYEQYFGPGTRLTVT.

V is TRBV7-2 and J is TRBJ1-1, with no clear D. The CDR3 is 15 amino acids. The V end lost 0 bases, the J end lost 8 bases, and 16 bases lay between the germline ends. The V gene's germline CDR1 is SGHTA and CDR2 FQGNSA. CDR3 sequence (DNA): TGTGCCAGCAGCTTAGCTGAGGTACCGAAAGCAGAAGCTTTCTTT. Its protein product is CASSLAEVPKAEAFF.

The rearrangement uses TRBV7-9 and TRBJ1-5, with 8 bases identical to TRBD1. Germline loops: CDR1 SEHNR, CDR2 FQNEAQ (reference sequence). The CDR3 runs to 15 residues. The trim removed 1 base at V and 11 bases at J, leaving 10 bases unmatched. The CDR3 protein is CASSLGTGIQSAQHF. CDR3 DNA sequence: TGTGCCAGCAGCTTAGGGACAGGGATACAATCAGCCCAGCATTTT.

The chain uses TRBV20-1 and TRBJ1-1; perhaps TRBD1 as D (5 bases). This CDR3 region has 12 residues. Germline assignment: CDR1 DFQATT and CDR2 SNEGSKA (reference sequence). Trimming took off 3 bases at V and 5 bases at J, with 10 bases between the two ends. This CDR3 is CSASSGETEAFF. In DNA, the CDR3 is TGCAGTGCTAGTTCGGGGGAAACTGAAGCTTTCTTT.

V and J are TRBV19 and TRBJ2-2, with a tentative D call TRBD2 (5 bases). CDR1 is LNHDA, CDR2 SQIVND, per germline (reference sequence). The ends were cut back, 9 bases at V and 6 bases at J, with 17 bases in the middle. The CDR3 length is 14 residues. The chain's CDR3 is CASGWGALAGELFF. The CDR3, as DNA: TGTGCCAGCGGTTGGGGAGCTTTAGCCGGGGAGCTGTTTTTT. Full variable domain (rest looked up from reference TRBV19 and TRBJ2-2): DGGITQSPKYLFRKEGQNVTLSCEQNLNHDAMYWYRQDPGQGLRLIYYSQIVNDFQKGDIAEGYSVSREKKESFPLTVTSAQKNPTAFYLCASGWGALAGELFFGEGSRLTVL.

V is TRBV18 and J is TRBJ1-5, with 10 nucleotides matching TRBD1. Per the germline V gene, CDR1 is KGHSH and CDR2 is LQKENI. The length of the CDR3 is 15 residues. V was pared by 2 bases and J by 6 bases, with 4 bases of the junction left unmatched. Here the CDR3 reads CASSPTGQGVQPQHF. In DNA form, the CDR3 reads TGTGCCAGCTCACCAACCGGACAGGGGGTTCAGCCCCAGCATTTT.

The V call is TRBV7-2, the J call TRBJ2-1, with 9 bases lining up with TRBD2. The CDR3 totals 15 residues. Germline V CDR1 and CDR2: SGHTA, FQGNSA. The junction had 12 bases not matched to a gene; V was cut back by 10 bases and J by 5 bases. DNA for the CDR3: TGTGCCACTAGCCGCCTAGCGGGGACTCACAATGAGCAGTTCTTC. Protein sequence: CATSRLAGTHNEQFF.

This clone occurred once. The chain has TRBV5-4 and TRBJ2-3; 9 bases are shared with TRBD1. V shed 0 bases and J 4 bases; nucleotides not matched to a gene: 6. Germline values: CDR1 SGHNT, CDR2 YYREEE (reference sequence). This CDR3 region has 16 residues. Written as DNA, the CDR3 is TGTGCCAGCAGCTTGGGGGACAGGGCCCAAGCAGATACGCAGTATTTT. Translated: CASSLGDRAQADTQYF.

The CDR3 nucleotides read TGTGCCAGCAGCTTGGGGACATTTCCCGGGGAGCTGTTTTTT. Protein product: CASSLGTFPGELFF. The chain links TRBV5-8 to TRBJ2-2, with D perhaps TRBD1 (5 bases). The CDR3 loop spans 14 amino acids. Germline assignment: CDR1 SGHTS and CDR2 YDEGEE. The V end was cut by 0 bases, the J end by 6 bases, with 9 bases between.

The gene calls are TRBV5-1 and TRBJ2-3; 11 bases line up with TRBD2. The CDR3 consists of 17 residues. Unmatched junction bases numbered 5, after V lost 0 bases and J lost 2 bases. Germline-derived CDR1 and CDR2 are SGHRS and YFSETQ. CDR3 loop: CASSLALAGAYTDTQYF. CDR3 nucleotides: TGCGCCAGCAGCTTGGCACTAGCGGGAGCGTACACAGATACGCAGTATTTT.